The source of this T cell receptor (beta chain) is a study of shared clonotypes between healthy human individuals. The overall study: Sampling drew on donors who were a couple of women and three men aged 18 to 49.

Data came from immunoSEQ multiplex PCR; TCRdb stores just in-frame clones and leaves some out. Found here are some 2.1 million clones, approximately 95% of them singletons; the top ten hold 0.1% to 0.15%. Germline lookup yields CDR1 MNHEY and CDR2 SVGAGI. V lost 5 bases, J lost 2 bases, and 13 bases lay in between. This CDR3 spans 15 amino acids. A few counts support this clone. Adult Caucasians living in Nashville, Tennessee made up all of the donors. What was sequenced was naive CD4+ T cells sorted from blood. Indicated subset: CD45RA+ positively selected. The V and J genes are TRBV6-5 and TRBJ1-5; possible D gene TRBD1, 6 bases. The sequence was obtained from a man aged 18 to 29 in good health. CDR3 sequence reads: CASSPTGSGNQPQHF. The CDR3, as DNA: TGTGCCAGCAGTCCAACAGGGTCTGGCAATCAGCCCCAGCATTTT.